These 13 T cell receptor beta chains were sequenced from one sample in a study of tumor and adjacent non-tumor tissue in lung cancer. RNA was extracted from bulk tissue without any cell sorting. This non-tumor lung sample came from over 3 cm beyond the tumor edge. A modified ARM-PCR protocol with three rounds of nested PCR amplified TCRbeta. Using its own MiXCR run on the multiplex PCR reads, TCRdb lists one record per CDR3 protein. The sample yields about 43,000 distinct CDR3 sequences, approximately 61% seen once. Material: distant non-tumor lung tissue. Receptors were obtained from a man aged 45-65 years with non-small cell lung cancer.

A few counts support this clonotype. The genes are TRBV5-1 and TRBJ2-7; D is unresolved. V was clipped by 4 bases and J by 5 bases, with 16 bases between them. The germline V gene encodes CDR1 SGHRS and CDR2 YFSETQ. There are 14 residues in the CDR3. For the CDR3, the DNA is TGCGCCAGCAGCCCTGACCAGGTAAAGAACGAGCAGTACTTC. Translation: CASSPDQVKNEQYF.

In the case of this clonotype: At one of its ends the junction is not consistent with the germline gene, which may arise from a read error. The CDR3 region has the DNA TGTCCCAGCAGTGAACAGGGGGAAGATGGCTACATCTTC. Translated: CPSSEQGEDGYIF. The chain combines TRBV12-3 or TRBV12-4 with TRBJ1-2; TRBD1 matches 8 bases. The length of the CDR3 is 13 residues.

The chain couples TRBV30 to TRBJ2-1; TRBD2 agrees at 7 bases. Germline CDR1 is GTSNPN and CDR2 is SVGIG (reference sequence). This CDR3 is 10 amino acids long. The CDR3 region has the DNA TGTGCGGGGGGAGGGGTTGAGCAGTTCTTC. Translation gives CAGGGVEQFF.

About this clonotype itself: Sequence at one end of the junction differs from germline and may be a read error. The chain recombines TRBV11-3 with TRBJ1-1; D remains unclear. The V gene's germline CDR1 is SGHNT and CDR2 YENEEA. The CDR3 length is 12 residues. The CDR3 is CVSSGINTEAYF. In nucleotides, the CDR3 is TGTGTCAGCAGCGGGATAAACACTGAAGCTTACTTT.

This clonotype showed up just a few times. This clone may be a read error of a much larger clone one base away. The CDR3 region has the DNA TGTGCCAGTTATGGGAGGGAATGCGAGCAGTACTTC. Translated: CASYGRECEQYF. The chain joins TRBV6-5 to TRBJ2-7; 7 nucleotides agree with TRBD2. The CDR3 sequence is 12 residues long. Germline V lookup: CDR1 MNHEY, CDR2 SVGAGI. The junction had 8 bases not matched to a gene; V was cut back by 9 bases and J by 6 bases.

Of note for this clonotype: The junction departs from germline at one end; a sequencing error may be responsible. V is TRBV4-1 and J is TRBJ2-1, with 9 nucleotides matching TRBD2. The CDR3 extends over 17 amino acids. Germline CDR1 MGHRA, CDR2 YSYEKL. This CDR3 is CTSRQGVSGGPGNEQFF. The CDR3 bases are TGCACCAGCCGACAGGGTGTGAGCGGGGGGCCGGGGAATGAGCAGTTCTTC.

With regard to this clonotype: It may be a read error: a sequence one base away is much more abundant. The chain uses TRBV5-1 and TRBJ1-6; weak D call: TRBD1 (5 bases). The CDR3 loop spans 14 amino acids. The germline V and J ends were trimmed by 7 bases and 3 bases, with 11 bases remaining between them. Germline V gene data show CDR1 as SGHRS and CDR2 as YFSETQ. In nucleotides, the CDR3 is TGCGCCAGCCTACGGGACGGCTATAATTCACCCCTCCACTTT. Encoded protein: CASLRDGYNSPLHF.

In regard to this clonotype: A read error may produce the germline difference seen at one junction end. CDR3 sequence: CVSSLPGRAGGAYTTQYF. In DNA form, the CDR3 reads TGTGTCAGCAGCTTACCGGGACGAGCGGGGGGCGCATATACGACCCAGTACTTC. The chain employs TRBV11-2 and TRBJ2-5; 9 bases agree with TRBD2. CDR1 is SGHAT and CDR2 is FQNNGV in the germline V gene. There are 18 residues in the CDR3. The whole variable domain, filled in from reference TRBV11-2 and TRBJ2-5, reads EAGVAQSPRYKIIEKRQSVAFWCNPISGHATLYWYQQILGQGPKLLIQFQNNGVVDDSQLPKDRFSAERLKGVDSTLKIQPAKLEDSAVYLCVSSLPGRAGGAYTTQYFGPGTRLLVL.

With respect to this clonotype: A junction boundary mismatches the germline segment, possibly from a read error. The chain uses TRBV9 and TRBJ2-1, with 14 bases that match TRBD2. This CDR3 has 14 amino acids. Germline CDR1 is SGDLS and CDR2 is YYNGEE. The CDR3 region is CASRMGTSGGEQFF. In DNA, the CDR3 is TGTGCGAGCAGGATGGGGACTAGCGGGGGTGAGCAGTTCTTC. Filled out from reference TRBV9 and TRBJ2-1, the complete variable domain reads DSGVTQTPKHLITATGQRVTLRCSPRSGDLSVYWYQQSLDQGLQFLIQYYNGEERAKGNILERFSAQQFPDLHSELNLSSLELGDSALYFCASRMGTSGGEQFFGPGTRLTVL.

Notes on this clonotype: With a much larger clone just one base away, this may be a read error. V usage is TRBV5-4 and J usage is TRBJ2-6, with D unclear. The germline V gene has CDR1 SGHNT and CDR2 YYREEE (reference sequence). The CDR3 runs to 18 residues. The CDR3 loop reads CASSLGGSAVSGVNVLTF. In DNA form, the CDR3 reads TGTGCCAGCAGCTTGGGGGGTTCAGCAGTTTCTGGGGTCAACGTCCTGACTTTC. The whole variable domain, filled in from reference TRBV5-4 and TRBJ2-6, reads ETGVTQSPTHLIKTRGQQVTLRCSSQSGHNTVSWYQQALGQGPQFIFQYYREEENGRGNFPPRFSGLQFPNYSSELNVNALELDDSALYLCASSLGGSAVSGVNVLTFGAGSRLTVL.

This clonotype was seen a single time. A much larger clonotype is one base distant, so this may be a read error. The chain employs TRBV5-4 and TRBJ2-7; a possible D gene is TRBD2 (5 bases). The CDR3 contains 12 residues. CDR1 SGHNT and CDR2 YYREEE come from the germline V gene (reference sequence). The CDR3 loop reads CASSFSDYEHYF. CDR3 coding DNA: TGTGCCAGCAGCTTCTCCGACTACGAGCACTACTTC.

DNA of the CDR3: TGTGCCAACAGGGGGACATGGACGAACGAGCAGTACTTC. Translated, it gives CANRGTWTNEQYF. The V call is TRBV6-5, the J call TRBJ2-7; 8 bases are a match to TRBD1. There are 13 residues in the CDR3. CDR1 is MNHEY, CDR2 SVGAGI, per germline. Unmatched junction bases numbered 10, after V lost 10 bases and J lost 5 bases.

Points on this clonotype: An end of the junction differs from the germline gene, which may be a read error. This rearrangement joins TRBV11-2 to TRBJ2-3; possible D gene TRBD2, 5 bases. This CDR3 is built from 12 residues. CDR1 SGHAT and CDR2 FQNNGV come from the germline V gene. In DNA form, the CDR3 reads TGTGCCAGTAGCTTATTGCGGGTTACGCAGTATTTT. Translation: CASSLLRVTQYF.